This T cell receptor beta chain was obtained from a study of blood T cell repertoires in COVID-19. For the study at large: Sites in the United States, Italy and Spain provided acute and convalescent COVID-19 samples. From T cells, B-cell-depleted T cells, or PBMCs came the material, which was cDNA or gDNA.

In the original processing: Estimation of nucleated cell counts was performed using reference gene primer amplification. Assay: immunoSEQ multiplex PCR; the TCRdb copy retains only in-frame clones and omits some. Clone size and the V and J calls come from that table; the DNA yielded D and trimming. The sample contains 25,000 to 35,000 clones, 92% of which appear only once. The germline V gene has CDR1 MNHNS and CDR2 SASEGT. CDR3 length equals 16 residues. V lost 1 base to trimming and J lost 2 bases, with 14 bases between them. Sequenced material: peripheral blood. V is TRBV6-1 and J is TRBJ2-5, with D possibly matching TRBD2 (5 bases). The origin of this receptor is a man aged 50 to 60 with active COVID-19. The CDR3 loop is CASSEVRLAIQETQYF. CDR3 sequence (DNA): TGTGCCAGCAGTGAAGTCCGGTTAGCGATTCAAGAGACCCAGTACTTC.